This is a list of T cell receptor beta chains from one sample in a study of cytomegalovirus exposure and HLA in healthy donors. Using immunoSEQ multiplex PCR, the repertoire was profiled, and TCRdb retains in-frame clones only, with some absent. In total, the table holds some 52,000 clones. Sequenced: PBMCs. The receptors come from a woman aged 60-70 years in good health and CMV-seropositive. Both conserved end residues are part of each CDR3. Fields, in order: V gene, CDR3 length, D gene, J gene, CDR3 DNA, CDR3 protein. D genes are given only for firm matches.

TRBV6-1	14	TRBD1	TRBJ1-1	TGTGCCAGCAGTTCTACAGGGGGGAGGACTGAAGCTTTCTTT	CASSSTGGRTEAFF
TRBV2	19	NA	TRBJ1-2	TGTGCCAGAGAAGTTTCGATAAGAACCTGGGCCGGGGTCGGCGATGGCTACACCTTC	CAREVSIRTWAGVGDGYTF
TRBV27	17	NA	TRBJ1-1	TGTGCCAGCAGCCCCTTAGGTGGGGGGGCCGAGAACACTGAAGCTTTCTTT	CASSPLGGGAENTEAFF
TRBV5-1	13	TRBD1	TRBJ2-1	TGCGCCAGCAGCTTAGACAGGGTGAGCGAGCAGTTCTTC	CASSLDRVSEQFF
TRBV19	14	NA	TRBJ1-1	TGTGCCAGTAGTATTTTAGGACAGAACACTGAAGCTTTCTTT	CASSILGQNTEAFF
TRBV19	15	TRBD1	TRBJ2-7	TGTGCCAGTAGCGGCACCGGGACAGGGGGCCACGAGCAGTACTTC	CASSGTGTGGHEQYF
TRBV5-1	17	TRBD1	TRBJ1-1	TGCGCCAGCAGCGTGGGACAGGGGGCATGGGTGAACACTGAAGCTTTCTTT	CASSVGQGAWVNTEAFF
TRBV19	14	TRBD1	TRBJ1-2	TGTGCCAGTAGTGGGGGACAGCGCAACTATGGCTACACCTTC	CASSGGQRNYGYTF
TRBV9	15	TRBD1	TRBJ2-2	TGTGCCAGCAGCTTAACAGGGGTCAACACCGGGGAGCTGTTTTTT	CASSLTGVNTGELFF
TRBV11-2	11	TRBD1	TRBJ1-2	TGTGCCACCTCAGGGGGCTGGGGCTACACCTTC	CATSGGWGYTF
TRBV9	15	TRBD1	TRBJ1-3	TGTGCCAGCAGCGTAGGACAGGGGGCAGGAAACACCATATATTTT	CASSVGQGAGNTIYF
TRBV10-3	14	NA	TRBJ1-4	TGTGCCGTCAGGGAGGGCGGGGGAGGCGAAAAACTGTTTTTT	CAVREGGGGEKLFF
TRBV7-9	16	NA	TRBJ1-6	TGTGCCAGCAGCTTGCTGGTGGGTCAGGGCCCGTCACCCCTCCACTTT	CASSLLVGQGPSPLHF
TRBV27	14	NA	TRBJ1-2	TGTGCCAGCAGTTCCCGCCCCGGGGAACCCGGCTACACCTTC	CASSSRPGEPGYTF
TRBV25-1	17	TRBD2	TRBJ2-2	TGTGCCAGCAGTGAAAGAAGCGGGGGGGGTATGGACGGGGAGCTGTTTTTT	CASSERSGGGMDGELFF
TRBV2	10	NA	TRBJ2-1	TGTGCCAGCTTACACGCTGAGCAGTTCTTC	CASLHAEQFF
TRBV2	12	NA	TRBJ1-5	TGTGCCAGCAGGGACAGCTCGATTGCCCAGCATTTT	CASRDSSIAQHF
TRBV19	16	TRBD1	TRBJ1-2	TGTGCCAGTAGTGGGTACCGGGACAGGGACGGCTATGGCTACACCTTC	CASSGYRDRDGYGYTF
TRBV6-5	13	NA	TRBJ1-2	TGTGCCAGCAGGCCACAGGAGAACTATGGCTACACCTTC	CASRPQENYGYTF
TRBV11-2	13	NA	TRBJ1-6	TGTGCCAGCAGCTTAGGACTTAATTCACCCCTCCACTTT	CASSLGLNSPLHF
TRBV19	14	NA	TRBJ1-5	TGTGCCAGTAGTCCACCTCATCCCGGTCAGCCCCAGCATTTT	CASSPPHPGQPQHF
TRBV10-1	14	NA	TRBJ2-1	TGCGCCAGCAGTAACTCTTTCTCCGACAATGAGCAGTTCTTC	CASSNSFSDNEQFF
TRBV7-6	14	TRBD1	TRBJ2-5	TGTGCCAGCAGCCGGGGACAGGGCATGGAGACCCAGTACTTC	CASSRGQGMETQYF
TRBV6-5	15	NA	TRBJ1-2	TGTGCCAGCAGTTACTCGAACAGGGCTAACTATGGCTACACCTTC	CASSYSNRANYGYTF
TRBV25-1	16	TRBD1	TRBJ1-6	TGTGCCAGCAGTGCATACGACAGGGGAAATAATTCACCCCTCCACTTT	CASSAYDRGNNSPLHF
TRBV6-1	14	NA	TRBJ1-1	TGTGCCAGCGTCATCGGACAAATGAACACTGAAGATTTCTTT	CASVIGQMNTEDFF
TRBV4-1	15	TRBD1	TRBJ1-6	TGCGCCAGCAGCCAACCTACAGGGGGCGATTCACCCCTCCACTTT	CASSQPTGGDSPLHF
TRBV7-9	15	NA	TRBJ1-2	TGTGCCAGCAGCTTGGGGGGGGCCACCTTGGGTGGCTACACCTTC	CASSLGGATLGGYTF
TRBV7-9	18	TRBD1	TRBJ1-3	TGTGCCAGCAGTTTCAGGGAGCCGGGACAGAGCTCTGGAAACACCATATATTTT	CASSFREPGQSSGNTIYF
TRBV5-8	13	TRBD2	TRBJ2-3	TGTGCCAGCTCGGGGGGTGCCACAGATACGCAGTATTTT	CASSGGATDTQYF
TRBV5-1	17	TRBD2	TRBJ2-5	TGCGCCAGCAGCCCGACTAGCGGGGGACACTTCCAAGAGACCCAGTACTTC	CASSPTSGGHFQETQYF
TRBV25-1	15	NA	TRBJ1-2	TGTGCCAGCAGTGAAAGAGGAGGACGAGCCTATGGCTACACCTTC	CASSERGGRAYGYTF
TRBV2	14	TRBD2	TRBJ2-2	TGTGCCAGCAGTACGACTAGCTCCCCCGGGGAGCTGTTTTTT	CASSTTSSPGELFF
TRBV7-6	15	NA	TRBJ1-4	TGTGCCAGCAGCTTAGGGGGGCAGATAGGGGAAAAACTGTTTTTT	CASSLGGQIGEKLFF
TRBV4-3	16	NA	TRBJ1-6	TGCGCCAGCAGCCAGGGCAGGGAGGGCTATAATTCACCCCTCCACTTT	CASSQGREGYNSPLHF
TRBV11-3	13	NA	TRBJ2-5	TGTGCCAGCAGCCCCCCCCTCTCGGAGACCCAGTACTTC	CASSPPLSETQYF
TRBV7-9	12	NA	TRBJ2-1	TGTGCCAGCAGCCCACCGTGGCATGAGCAGTTCTTC	CASSPPWHEQFF
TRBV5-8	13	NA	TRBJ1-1	TGTGCCAGCAGCTCTGACAGATCCACTGAAGCTTTCTTT	CASSSDRSTEAFF
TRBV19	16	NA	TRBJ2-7	TGTGCCAGTAGTGGGGCCGGGACTCCGAGCTCCTACGAGCAGTACTTC	CASSGAGTPSSYEQYF
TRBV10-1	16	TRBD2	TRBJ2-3	TGCGCCAGCAGTGAGTCGTTTGCGGGGGGCACAGATACGCAGTATTTT	CASSESFAGGTDTQYF
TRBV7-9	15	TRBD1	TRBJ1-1	TGTGCCAGCAGCGCGCAGACAGGGGGCAAGAGTGAAGCTTTCTTT	CASSAQTGGKSEAFF
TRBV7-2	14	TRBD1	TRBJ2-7	TGTGCCAGCAGCTTAGGGACAGGGGTAGGCGAGCAGTACTTC	CASSLGTGVGEQYF
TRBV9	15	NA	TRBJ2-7	TGTGCCAGCAGCGTAGCTGAAACACCAGGGTCGTCGCAGTACTTC	CASSVAETPGSSQYF
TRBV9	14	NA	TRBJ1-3	TGTGCCAGCAGCATGGGCCCGTCTGGAAACACCATATATTTT	CASSMGPSGNTIYF
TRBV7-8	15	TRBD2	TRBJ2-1	TGTGCCAGCAGCCCGAGCGGGGTTTCCTACAATGAGCAGTTCTTC	CASSPSGVSYNEQFF
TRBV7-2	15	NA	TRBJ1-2	TGTGCCAGCAGCTTTAAAAACAGGGCTAACTATGGCTACACCTTC	CASSFKNRANYGYTF
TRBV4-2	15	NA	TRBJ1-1	TGTGCCAGCAGCCAGGAGGAACCGTCTGGGAGTGAAGCTTTCTTT	CASSQEEPSGSEAFF